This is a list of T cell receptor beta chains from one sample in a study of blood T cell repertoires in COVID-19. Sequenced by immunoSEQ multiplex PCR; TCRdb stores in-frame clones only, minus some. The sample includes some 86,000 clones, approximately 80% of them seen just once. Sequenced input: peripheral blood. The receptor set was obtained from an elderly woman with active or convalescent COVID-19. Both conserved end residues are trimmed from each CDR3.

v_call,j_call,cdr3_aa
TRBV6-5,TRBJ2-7,ASSSNRDYIYEQY
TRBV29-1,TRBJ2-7,SASGGSYEQY
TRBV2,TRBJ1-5,ASMRGGHQPQH
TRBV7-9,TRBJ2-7,ASSRGLAGGIFQY
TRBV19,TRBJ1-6,ASSIRGKSPLH
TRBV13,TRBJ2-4,ASSLDTGQGVNIQY
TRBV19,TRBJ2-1,ASSIGVLAGQNEQF
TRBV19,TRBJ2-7,ASMGTGFREQY
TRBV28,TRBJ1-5,ASSLPAGGQPQH
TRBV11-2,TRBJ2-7,ASSSTGYEQY
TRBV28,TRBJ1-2,ASRLTGWYGYT
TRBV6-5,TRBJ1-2,ASSYSTGSSYGYT
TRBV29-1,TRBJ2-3,SVAGQGDSTDTQY
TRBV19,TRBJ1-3,ASTGRVPGNTIY
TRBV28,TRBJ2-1,ASSQLRLAGGRSYNEQF
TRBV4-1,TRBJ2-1,ASSRLDRVSYNEQF
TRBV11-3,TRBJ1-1,ASSLVGGTEAF
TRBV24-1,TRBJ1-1,ATSEGAGHTEAF
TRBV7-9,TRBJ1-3,ASSLGGAYSGNTIY
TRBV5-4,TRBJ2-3,ASSLGQASGGDTQY
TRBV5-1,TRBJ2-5,ASSTQVEETQY
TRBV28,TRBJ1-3,ASSPSGGNTIY
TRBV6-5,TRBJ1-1,ASLKTNTEAF
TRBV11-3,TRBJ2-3,ASSLVRGGISDTQY
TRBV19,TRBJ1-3,ASSRGWSTGNTIY
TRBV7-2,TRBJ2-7,ASSSRGAGAYEQY
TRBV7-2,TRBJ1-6,ASSSLLGQSYSPLH
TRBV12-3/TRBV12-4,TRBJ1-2,ASSLSAGDGYT
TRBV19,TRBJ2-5,ASSLVEFQETQY
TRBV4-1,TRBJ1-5,ASSQGVAGPQTQH
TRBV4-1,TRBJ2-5,ASSPSSGRMTQY
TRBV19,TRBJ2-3,ASSILAGLTDTQY
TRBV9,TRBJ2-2,ASSLGGGPNTGELF
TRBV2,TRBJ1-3,ASSGDIGNTIY
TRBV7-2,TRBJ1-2,ASRQNRESAGYT
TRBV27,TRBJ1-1,ASSPRTGLFSTEAF
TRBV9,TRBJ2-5,ASSVRTGGSEETQY
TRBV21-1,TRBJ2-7,ASSNLFEQY
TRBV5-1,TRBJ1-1,ASSLDRNTEAF
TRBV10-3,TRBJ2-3,AISDLDRVADTQY
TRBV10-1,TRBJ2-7,ASSEWQGTDEQY
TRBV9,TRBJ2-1,ASSVAFDSGPF
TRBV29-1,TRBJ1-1,SVAGDATEAF